The T cell receptor (beta chain) under discussion was sequenced for a study of T-cell reconstitution after alpha-beta-depleted transplantation in children. The length of the CDR3 is 14 residues. V lost 6 bases to trimming and J lost 3 bases, with 14 bases between them. CDR1 is SGHTA and CDR2 is FQGNSA in the germline V gene. As it was prepared, the TCRbeta library received unique molecular identifiers. Via MiXCR, TCRdb re-called the PCR reads, giving one row per CDR3 protein. Altogether some 640,000 distinct CDR3 sequences are present, approximately 17% being singletons, with the ten largest covering approximately 1.1%.

Specimen: PBMCs from the stem cell graft donor, collected from the stem cell graft. This clonotype was sampled from a human donor who donated a stem cell graft to a child with acute myeloid leukemia. The chain recombines TRBV7-2 with TRBJ1-1; TRBD1 is a possible D gene (5 bases). The CDR3 DNA reads TGTGCCAGCAGGCCCGGGACGCGGGACACTGAAGCTTTCTTT. Translation: CASRPGTRDTEAFF.